The clone carrying this T cell receptor (beta chain) occurred many times. Its antigen is unknown. These data are taken from a study of early T cells in non-severe SARS-CoV-2 infection. Study summary: From unsorted whole blood, bulk RNA was sequenced, and the chains remained unpaired. Notes on the study in general: VDJdb matching, biased toward anti-spike CD8 responses, missed private and CD4 specificities.

With 3 bases clipped from V and 10 bases from J, the junction kept 4 bases outside the gene matches. The germline V gene encodes CDR1 KGHSH and CDR2 LQKENI. This CDR3 has 14 residues. Researchers tagged individual cDNA molecules with unique molecular identifiers. TCRdb passed the 5' RACE reads through MiXCR, listing each CDR3 protein once. The table has about 77,000 distinct CDR3 sequences, more than 10% seen once. The gene calls are TRBV18 and TRBJ1-6; 9 bases match TRBD1. This TCR was sampled from an adult who was a healthcare worker with PCR-confirmed SARS-CoV-2 infection or an uninfected control (not recorded which). The donor label of this sample is uncertain. Sequencing used whole blood, obtained at baseline. CDR3 coding DNA: TGTGCCAGCTCACCCGGGACAGGGTGGTCACCCCTCCACTTT. Residues: CASSPGTGWSPLHF.